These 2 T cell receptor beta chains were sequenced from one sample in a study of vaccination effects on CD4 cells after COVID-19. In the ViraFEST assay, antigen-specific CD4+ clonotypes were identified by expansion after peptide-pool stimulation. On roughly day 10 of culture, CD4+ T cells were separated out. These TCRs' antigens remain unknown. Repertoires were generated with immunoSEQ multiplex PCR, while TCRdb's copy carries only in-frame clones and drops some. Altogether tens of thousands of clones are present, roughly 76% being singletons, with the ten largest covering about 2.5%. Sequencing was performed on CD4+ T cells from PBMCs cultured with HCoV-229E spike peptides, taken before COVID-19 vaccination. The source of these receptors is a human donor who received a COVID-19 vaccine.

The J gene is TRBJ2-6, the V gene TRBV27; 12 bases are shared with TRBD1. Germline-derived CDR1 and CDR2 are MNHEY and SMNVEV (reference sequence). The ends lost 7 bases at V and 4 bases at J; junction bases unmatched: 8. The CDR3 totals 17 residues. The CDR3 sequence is CASTPLGQGAGANVLTF. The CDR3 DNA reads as TGTGCCAGCACCCCCCTGGGACAGGGGGCCGGGGCCAACGTCCTGACTTTC.

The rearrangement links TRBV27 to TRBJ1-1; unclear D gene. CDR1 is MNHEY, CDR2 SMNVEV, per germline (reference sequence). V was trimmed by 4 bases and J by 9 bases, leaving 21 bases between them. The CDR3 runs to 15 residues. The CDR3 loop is CASSSPWLLGVKAFF. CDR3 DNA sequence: TGTGCCAGCAGTTCGCCCTGGCTCTTAGGCGTCAAAGCTTTCTTT.